The 15 T cell receptor beta chains presented below share a single source sample, sequenced in a study of T cell repertoires in cytomegalovirus infection. One entry per CDR3 protein, called by TCRdb with MiXCR from the reads. The table shows approximately 910,000 distinct CDR3 sequences, with 25% to 40% occurring only once. Their antigens are not known. The source was cultured CD8+ T cells from PBMCs, collected from culture after CMV antigen stimulation. The receptors originated from a human donor in good health (CMV status not recorded). Some clones in this sample may be carry-over from other donors' samples.

This clonotype has at least ten counts. J is TRBJ1-5 and V is TRBV7-2, with TRBD1 identical over 7 bases. V trimming: 7 bases; J trimming: 6 bases; junction bases outside the gene matches: 12. Germline CDR1 reads SGHTA; CDR2 reads FQGNSA. This CDR3 comprises 15 residues. The DNA of the CDR3 is TGTGCCAGCACTACAACAGAGGGGGCGGGTCAGCCCCAGCATTTT. Translated, it gives CASTTTEGAGQPQHF.

To note about this clonotype: Given a much more abundant clone one base away, this may be a read error. This chain links TRBV7-8 with TRBJ1-2; tentatively, D is TRBD1 (5 bases). CDR3 length: 16 residues. Germline V gene data show CDR1 as SGHVS and CDR2 as FQNEAQ. CDR3 nucleotide sequence: TGTGCCAGCAGCTTGGGGAAAGTGGCTGGGACCTATGACTACACCTTC. Protein sequence: CASSLGKVAGTYDYTF.

In this sample, this clonotype turned up a few times. This rearrangement joins TRBV6-5 to TRBJ2-3; 8 bases line up with TRBD2. The CDR3 is made up of 16 amino acids. Germline assignment: CDR1 MNHEY and CDR2 SVGAGI. After removal of 1 base from V and 2 bases from J, the junction contained 5 bases not matched to a gene. The DNA for the CDR3 is TGTGCCAGCAGTTACTTGCGGGGGGCATTCACAGATACGCAGTATTTT. Its protein is CASSYLRGAFTDTQYF.

V usage is TRBV6-5 and J usage is TRBJ1-1; TRBD1 might be the D (5 bases). The germline V gene encodes CDR1 MNHEY and CDR2 SVGAGI. CDR3 length equals 16 residues. Trimming removed 2 bases from V and 6 bases from J, with 19 bases in between. CDR3 in DNA: TGTGCCAGCAGTTACGGAGAGGGGACGAATGGCCCTGAAGCTTTCTTT. Translating gives CASSYGEGTNGPEAFF.

This chain connects TRBV6-2 or TRBV6-3 to TRBJ1-1; possibly TRBD1 for D (5 bases). The length of the CDR3 is 13 residues. The germline V gene encodes CDR1 MNHEY and CDR2 SVGEGT. Trimming took 5 bases from V and 7 from J, leaving 14 bases between them. The CDR3 reads CASSPTAPDEAFF. The CDR3 DNA sequence: TGTGCCAGCAGTCCGACAGCGCCCGATGAAGCTTTCTTT.

This clonotype was observed a handful of times. This chain links TRBV19 with TRBJ1-6, with 7 positions matching TRBD1. Losses at the gene ends were 5 bases for V and 12 bases for J; bases not matched to a gene: 7. The CDR3 has 13 amino acids. Germline-derived CDR1 and CDR2 are LNHDA and SQIVND (reference sequence). CDR3 residues: CASSSSGGRPLHF. CDR3 DNA: TGTGCCAGTAGTTCCTCAGGGGGGCGACCCCTCCACTTT.

The rearrangement links TRBV5-5 to TRBJ2-1, with 8 bases matching TRBD1. The CDR3 totals 15 residues. V dropped 5 bases and J dropped 3; count of bases not matched to a gene: 7. Germline V gene data show CDR1 as SGHKS and CDR2 as YYEKEE (reference sequence). The CDR3 DNA follows: TGTGCCAGCAGATCCAGGGACAGGTTCTACAATGAGCAGTTCTTC. It translates to CASRSRDRFYNEQFF.

In its sample, this clonotype was seen a few times. The genes are TRBV28 and TRBJ2-1, with unresolved D. The V and J ends lost 7 bases and 1 base respectively, with 17 bases between them. This CDR3 is 16 amino acids long. Germline V gene sequence: CDR1 MDHEN, CDR2 SYDVKM. Here the CDR3 reads CASITWEGSSYNEQFF. DNA of the CDR3: TGTGCCAGCATCACTTGGGAAGGGTCGTCCTACAATGAGCAGTTCTTC. The variable domain in full, with the rest retrieved from reference TRBV28 and TRBJ2-1, is DVKVTQSSRYLVKRTGEKVFLECVQDMDHENMFWYRQDPGLGLRLIYFSYDVKMKEKGDIPEGYSVSREKKERFSLILESASTNQTSMYLCASITWEGSSYNEQFFGPGTRLTVL.

This clonotype showed up just a few times. The V call is TRBV10-2, the J call TRBJ2-5; TRBD2 matches 12 bases. The CDR3 has 15 residues. Germline CDR1 reads WSHSY; CDR2 reads SAAADI. Trimming took 4 bases from V and 4 from J; bases not matched to a gene: 4. The CDR3 loop is CASSALAGGGETQYF. For the CDR3, the DNA is TGCGCCAGCAGTGCTCTAGCGGGGGGGGGAGAGACCCAGTACTTC.

This sequence joins TRBV6-9 and TRBJ2-1; 7 nucleotides line up with TRBD2. J was trimmed by 2 bases and V by 11 bases; bases with no gene match: 9. Looked up from germline, CDR1 is MNHGY and CDR2 is SVAAGI. This CDR3 is built from 14 residues. As DNA, the CDR3 is TGTGCCCTTTTCGGGGGGACCGCCTACAATGAGCAGTTCTTC. This encodes CALFGGTAYNEQFF.

This clonotype was seen many times. The CDR3 region is CASSRAGTSGEEGEQFF. DNA of the CDR3: TGTGCCAGCAGCCGTGCCGGGACTAGCGGGGAAGAGGGTGAGCAGTTCTTC. The chain employs TRBV7-9 and TRBJ2-1; TRBD2 aligns across 13 bases. The CDR3 covers 17 residues. The J segment lost 9 bases and the V segment lost 5 bases, leaving 13 bases of the junction unmatched. Germline V lookup: CDR1 SEHNR, CDR2 FQNEAQ (reference sequence).

The sample holds one count of this clonotype. V is TRBV10-3 and J is TRBJ1-2, with D maybe TRBD1 (6 bases). Germline V CDR1 and CDR2: ENHRY, SYGVKD. The V and J ends lost 8 bases and 3 bases respectively, with 22 bases between them. CDR3 length equals 16 residues. DNA for the CDR3: TGTGCCATCCAAGAAGCCGGGACACCAGGTCACTATGGCTACACCTTC. It codes for CAIQEAGTPGHYGYTF.

This chain connects TRBV28 to TRBJ2-3, with D perhaps matching TRBD2 (7 bases). CDR3 length: 16 amino acids. From germline, CDR1 is MDHEN and CDR2 SYDVKM. The V gene lost 2 bases and the J gene lost 0 bases, with 12 bases spanning the gap. The CDR3 loop reads CASSLRGGDSTDTQYF. In nucleotides, the CDR3 is TGTGCCAGCAGTTTAAGAGGGGGGGACAGCACAGATACGCAGTATTTT.

The sample holds a few counts of this clonotype. This chain uses TRBV29-1 with TRBJ2-2, with TRBD1 identical over 12 bases. The trim removed 4 bases at V and 5 bases at J, leaving 5 bases unmatched. The CDR3 covers 15 residues. Germline V gene lookup returns CDR1 SQVTM and CDR2 ANQGSEA. The DNA of the CDR3 is TGCAGCGTTGTGGGGACAGGGGGCCGGACCGGGGAGCTGTTTTTT. Protein product: CSVVGTGGRTGELFF.

At least ten counts were recorded for this clonotype. The chain is built from TRBV7-9 and TRBJ1-5, with a tentative D call TRBD1 (6 bases). Trimming removed 4 bases at V and 4 bases at J, with 8 bases between. CDR1 and CDR2 from the germline V gene are SEHNR and FQNEAQ (reference sequence). This CDR3 region has 13 residues. The CDR3 region is CASSSGVNQPQHF. The CDR3 region has the DNA TGTGCCAGCAGCTCAGGGGTGAATCAGCCCCAGCATTTT. Full variable domain (remainder filled in from reference TRBV7-9 and TRBJ1-5): DTGVSQNPRHKITKRGQNVTFRCDPISEHNRLYWYRQTLGQGPEFLTYFQNEAQLEKSRLLSDRFSAERPKGSFSTLEIQRTEQGDSAMYLCASSSGVNQPQHFGDGTRLSIL.